Listed here is a single T cell receptor beta chain. These data are taken from a study of control samples from healthy donors and cancer patients. The protocol was immunoSEQ multiplex PCR, while the TCRdb copy is restricted to in-frame clones and leaves out a portion. The sample has around 80,000 clones; around 87% are singletons. Between the trimmed V and J ends, which lost 5 bases and 5 bases, there was a span of 9 bases. The CDR3 runs 11 residues. Germline loops: CDR1 DFQATT, CDR2 SNEGSKA (reference sequence). The J gene is TRBJ1-2, the V gene TRBV20-1; maybe TRBD1 (5 bases). Sequenced sample: blood. This TCR derives from a man in his forties or fifties in good health. The CDR3 sequence is CSAPGVYGYTF. The DNA for the CDR3 is TGCAGTGCTCCGGGGGTTTATGGCTACACCTTC.